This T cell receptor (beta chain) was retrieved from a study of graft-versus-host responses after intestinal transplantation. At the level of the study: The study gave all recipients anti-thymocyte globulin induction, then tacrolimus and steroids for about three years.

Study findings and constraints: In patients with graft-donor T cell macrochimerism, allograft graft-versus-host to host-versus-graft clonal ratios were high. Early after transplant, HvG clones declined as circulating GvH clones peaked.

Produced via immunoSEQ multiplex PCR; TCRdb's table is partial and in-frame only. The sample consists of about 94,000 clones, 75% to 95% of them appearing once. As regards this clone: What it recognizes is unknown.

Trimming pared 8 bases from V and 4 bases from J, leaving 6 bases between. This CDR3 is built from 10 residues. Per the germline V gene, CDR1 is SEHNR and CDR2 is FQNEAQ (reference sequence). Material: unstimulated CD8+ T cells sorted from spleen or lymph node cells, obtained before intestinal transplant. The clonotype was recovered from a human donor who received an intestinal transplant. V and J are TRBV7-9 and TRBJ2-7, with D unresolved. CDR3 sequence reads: CASGQYEQYF. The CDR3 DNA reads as TGTGCCAGCGGCCAGTACGAGCAGTACTTC.